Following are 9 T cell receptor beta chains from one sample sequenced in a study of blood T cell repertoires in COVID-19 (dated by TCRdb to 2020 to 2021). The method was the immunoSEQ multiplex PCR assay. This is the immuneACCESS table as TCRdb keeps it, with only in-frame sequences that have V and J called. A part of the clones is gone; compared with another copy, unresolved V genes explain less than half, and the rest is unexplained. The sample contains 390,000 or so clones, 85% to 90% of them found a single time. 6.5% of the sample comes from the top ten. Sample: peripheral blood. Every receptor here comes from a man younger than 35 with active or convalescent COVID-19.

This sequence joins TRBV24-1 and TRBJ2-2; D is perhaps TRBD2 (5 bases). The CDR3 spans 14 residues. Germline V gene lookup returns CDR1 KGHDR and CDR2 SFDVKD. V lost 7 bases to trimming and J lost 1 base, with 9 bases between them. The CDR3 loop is CATSDYMNTGELFF. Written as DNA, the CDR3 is TGTGCCACCAGCGACTATATGAACACCGGGGAGCTGTTTTTT.

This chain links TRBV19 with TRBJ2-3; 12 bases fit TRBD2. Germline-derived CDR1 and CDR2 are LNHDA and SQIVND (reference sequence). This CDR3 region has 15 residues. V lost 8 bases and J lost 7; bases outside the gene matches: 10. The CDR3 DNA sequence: TGTGCCAGTCGGCTAGCGGGAGGGCCAGAAAATACGCAGTATTTT. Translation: CASRLAGGPENTQYF.

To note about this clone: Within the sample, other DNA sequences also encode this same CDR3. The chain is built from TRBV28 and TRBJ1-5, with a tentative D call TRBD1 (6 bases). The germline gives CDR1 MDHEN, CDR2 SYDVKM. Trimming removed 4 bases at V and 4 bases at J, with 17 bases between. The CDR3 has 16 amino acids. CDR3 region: CASSSTRGVGNQPQHF. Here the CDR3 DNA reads TGTGCCAGCAGTTCGACCAGGGGCGTAGGGAATCAGCCCCAGCATTTT.

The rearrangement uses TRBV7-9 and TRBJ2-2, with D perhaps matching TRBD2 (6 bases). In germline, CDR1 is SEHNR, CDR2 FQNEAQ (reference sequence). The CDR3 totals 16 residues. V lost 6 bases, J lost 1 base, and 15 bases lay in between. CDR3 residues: CASREEGRGNTGELFF. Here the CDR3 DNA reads TGTGCCAGCAGGGAGGAGGGACGGGGGAACACCGGGGAGCTGTTTTTT.

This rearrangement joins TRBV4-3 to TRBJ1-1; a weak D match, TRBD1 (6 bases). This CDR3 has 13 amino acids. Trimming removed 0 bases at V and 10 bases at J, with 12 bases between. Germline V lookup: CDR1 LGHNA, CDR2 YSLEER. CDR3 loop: CASSQDRARGAFF. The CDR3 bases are TGCGCCAGCAGCCAAGATAGGGCCAGGGGAGCTTTCTTT.

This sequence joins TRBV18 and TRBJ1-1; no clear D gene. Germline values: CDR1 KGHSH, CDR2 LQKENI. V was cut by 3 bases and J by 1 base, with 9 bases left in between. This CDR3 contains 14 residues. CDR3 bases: TGTGCCAGCTCACCCGAGGCTCGGAACACTGAAGCTTTCTTT. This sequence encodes CASSPEARNTEAFF.

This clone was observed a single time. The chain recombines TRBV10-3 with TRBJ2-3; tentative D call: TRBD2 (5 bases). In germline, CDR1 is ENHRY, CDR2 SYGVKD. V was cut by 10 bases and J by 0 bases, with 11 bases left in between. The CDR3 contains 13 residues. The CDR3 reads CATRESSTDTQYF. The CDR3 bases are TGTGCCACTCGGGAATCTAGCACAGATACGCAGTATTTT.

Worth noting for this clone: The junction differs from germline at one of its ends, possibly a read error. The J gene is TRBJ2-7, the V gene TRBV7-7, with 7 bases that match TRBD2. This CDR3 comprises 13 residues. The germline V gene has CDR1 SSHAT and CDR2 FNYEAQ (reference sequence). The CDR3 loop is CASSLGTTYEQYF. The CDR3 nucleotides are TGTGCTAGCAGCTTAGGGACTACCTACGAGCAGTACTTC. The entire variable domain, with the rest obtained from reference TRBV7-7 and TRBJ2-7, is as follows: GAGVSQSPRYKVTKRGQDVTLRCDPISSHATLYWYQQALGQGPEFLTYFNYEAQPDKSGLPSDRFSAERPEGSISTLTIQRTEQRDSAMYRCASSLGTTYEQYFGPGTRLTVT.

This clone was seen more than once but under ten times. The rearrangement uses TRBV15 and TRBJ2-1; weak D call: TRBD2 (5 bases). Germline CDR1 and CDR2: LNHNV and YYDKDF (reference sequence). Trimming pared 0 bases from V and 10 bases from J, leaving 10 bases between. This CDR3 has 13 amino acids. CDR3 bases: TGTGCCACCAGCAGAGATATAGGGAGAGAGCAGTTCTTC. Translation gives CATSRDIGREQFF. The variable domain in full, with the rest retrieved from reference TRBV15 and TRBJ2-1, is DAMVIQNPRYQVTQFGKPVTLSCSQTLNHNVMYWYQQKSSQAPKLLFHYYDKDFNNEADTPDNFQSRRPNTSFCFLDIRSPGLGDTAMYLCATSRDIGREQFFGPGTRLTVL.